This T cell receptor beta chain was identified in a study of cytomegalovirus exposure and HLA in healthy donors. Study-wide points: As a later analysis showed, a missense DCLRE1C variant was linked to trimming of TCR beta V- and J-genes.

Concerning this clone itself: Its antigen is unidentified. At the DNA level, this CDR3 is encoded by other sequences in the same sample as well.

Use of 60 Vbeta and 13 Jbeta primers characterized the PCR. Data came from immunoSEQ multiplex PCR; TCRdb stores just in-frame clones and leaves some out. The profile covers approximately 150,000 clones, with 82% appearing a single time and approximately 2.4% taken by the ten largest. The V and J ends lost 5 bases and 3 bases respectively, with 8 bases between them. This CDR3 has 12 amino acids. The germline gives CDR1 MNHEY, CDR2 SVGAGI. The sequencing sample was made of PBMCs. The chain couples TRBV6-5 to TRBJ2-7; TRBD1 is a possible D gene (6 bases). The clonotype originates from a male donor in good health and CMV-seronegative. For the CDR3, the DNA is TGTGCCAGCAGTCCACAGGGCTACGAGCAGTACTTC. Translation gives CASSPQGYEQYF.